This T cell receptor beta chain was profiled in a study of cytomegalovirus exposure and HLA in healthy donors. The table lists this clone with a count of one. The antigen is unknown. Findings and caveats of the study: In a later analysis, TCR association rates varied by HLA locus: DRB1 most, HLA-C fewest. As a later analysis showed, a missense DCLRE1C variant was linked to trimming of TCR beta V- and J-genes. Among donors in an Asian-associated ancestry cluster, a later analysis reportedly found fewer N-insertions than the roughly 700-donor mean.

PCR amplification relied on 60 Vbeta primers (plus 13 Jbeta primers). Sequencing was performed with immunoSEQ multiplex PCR; in TCRdb, only in-frame clones are kept and a portion is missing. This table has approximately 180,000 clones, around 83% appearing once. With V trimmed by 4 bases and J by 5 bases, 8 bases remained unmatched. The CDR3 runs to 16 residues. The source material was PBMCs. This chain connects TRBV23-1 to TRBJ2-1, with 10 bases aligning to TRBD1. TRBV23-1 is annotated as an ORF whose role is uncertain. The TCR originated in a middle-aged woman in good health and CMV-seronegative. The DNA of the CDR3 is TGCGCCAGCAGTCTACGCCGGGACAGGGGAGACAATGAGCAGTTCTTC. This translates into CASSLRRDRGDNEQFF.